This T cell receptor beta chain was retrieved from a study of response to subunit inactivated influenza vaccine. This clonotype appeared a few times. The antigen is undetermined. Study conclusions and caveats: That few new T cells are recruited by each seasonal influenza vaccination was the authors' suggestion.

Germline V gene sequence: CDR1 SGHRS, CDR2 YFSETQ. V was clipped by 4 bases and J by 1 base; unmatched bases: 13. The CDR3 loop spans 17 amino acids. One entry per CDR3 protein results from TCRdb running MiXCR on the RT-PCR reads. This sample carries 300,000 to 350,000 distinct CDR3 sequences, 20% to 25% of them seen once, and the ten largest clones take 10%. The J gene is TRBJ1-1, the V gene TRBV5-1, with 7 bases aligning to TRBD1. Source: PBMCs from blood, taken about 20 months after vaccination. This receptor was identified in a man aged 45-69 years who received an inactivated influenza vaccine. The CDR3: CASSLQGTEPRNTEAFF. The CDR3 DNA follows: TGCGCCAGCAGCCTACAGGGGACCGAGCCTCGGAACACTGAAGCTTTCTTT.